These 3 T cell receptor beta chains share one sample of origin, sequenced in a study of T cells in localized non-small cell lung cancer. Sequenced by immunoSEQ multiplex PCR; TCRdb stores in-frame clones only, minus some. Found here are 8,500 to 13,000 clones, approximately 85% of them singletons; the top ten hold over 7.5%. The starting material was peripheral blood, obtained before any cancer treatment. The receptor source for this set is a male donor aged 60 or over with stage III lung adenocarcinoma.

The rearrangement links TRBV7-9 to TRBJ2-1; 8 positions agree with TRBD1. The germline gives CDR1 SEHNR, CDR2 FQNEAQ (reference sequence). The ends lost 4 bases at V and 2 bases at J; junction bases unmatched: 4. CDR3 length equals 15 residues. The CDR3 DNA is TGTGCCAGCAGCTCCACAGGGGGACCCTACAATGAGCAGTTCTTC. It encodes CASSSTGGPYNEQFF.

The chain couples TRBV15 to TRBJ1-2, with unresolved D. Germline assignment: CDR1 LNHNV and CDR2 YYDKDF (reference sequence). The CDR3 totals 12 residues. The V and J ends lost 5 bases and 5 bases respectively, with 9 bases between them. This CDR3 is CATSLTAYGYTF. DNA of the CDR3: TGTGCCACCAGCTTGACTGCTTATGGCTACACCTTC.

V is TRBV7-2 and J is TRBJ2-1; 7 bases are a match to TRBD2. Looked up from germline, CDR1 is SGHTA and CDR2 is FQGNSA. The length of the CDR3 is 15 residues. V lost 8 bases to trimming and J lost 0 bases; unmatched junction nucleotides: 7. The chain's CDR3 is CASGMRGSSYNEQFF. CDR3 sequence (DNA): TGTGCCAGCGGTATGCGGGGGAGCTCCTACAATGAGCAGTTCTTC.